This TCR beta chain was identified during a study of T cells after yellow fever vaccination. Broader study findings: Clonotypes found in both CD4 and CD8 compartments made up a small share. In post-booster samples, most primary-vaccination clones reappeared (under 98% CD4, roughly 88% CD8).

The table lists this clonotype with a few counts. Its antigen remains unidentified. Germline V gives CDR1 SGHRS, CDR2 YFSETQ. Trimming stripped 4 bases from V and 0 bases from J, with 13 bases between. This CDR3 has 16 amino acids. Universal primer sites and UMIs were introduced during 5'RACE template-switching synthesis of TCR cDNA. TCRdb re-analysed the 5' RACE reads in MiXCR, keeping a single row per CDR3 protein. The sample consists of 620,000 or so distinct CDR3 sequences, around an eighth of them appearing once. The V and J genes are TRBV5-1 and TRBJ2-2; D gene ambiguous. The sample in question was PBMCs, obtained on the day of the yellow fever booster vaccination. The TCR sequence derives from a man aged 25-45 years who received the YFV17D yellow fever vaccine. CDR3 sequence: CASSPQKTANTGELFF. DNA for the CDR3: TGCGCCAGCAGCCCCCAGAAAACCGCGAACACCGGGGAGCTGTTTTTT. Full variable domain (missing parts from reference TRBV5-1 and TRBJ2-2): KAGVTQTPRYLIKTRGQQVTLSCSPISGHRSVSWYQQTPGQGLQFLFEYFSETQRNKGNFPGRFSGRQFSNSRSEMNVSTLELGDSALYLCASSPQKTANTGELFFGEGSRLTVL.